What follows are 6 T cell receptor beta chains derived from one specimen sequenced in a study of metastatic and nonmetastatic thyroid tumors. TCRdb ran MiXCR on the PCR reads. This table has around 17,000 clones, around 13% appearing once. Patients underwent thyroid surgery, and none had received any treatment before it. Input material: blood. The receptors derive from a female donor with papillary thyroid cancer or a benign thyroid nodule (not recorded which). Some clones in this sample may be carry-over from other donors' samples.

The V and J genes are TRBV14 and TRBJ2-1; D gene unclear. Trimming left V 1 base short and J 9 bases short, with 16 bases between. The germline V gene has CDR1 SGHDN and CDR2 FVKESK. CDR3 length equals 15 residues. The CDR3 spells CASSQGTIECSEQFF. The CDR3 bases are TGTGCCAGCAGCCAAGGGACGATTGAATGTAGTGAGCAGTTCTTC.

The sample holds many counts of this clone. The same CDR3 can be traced to other DNA sequences in this sample. The chain employs TRBV11-2 and TRBJ2-6; D gene ambiguous. The V gene's germline CDR1 is SGHAT and CDR2 FQNNGV. The CDR3 has 15 residues. V lost 2 bases to trimming and J lost 3 bases, with 8 bases between them. CDR3 amino acids: CASSLRVGGANVLTF. As DNA, the CDR3 is TGTGCCAGCAGCTTAAGGGTTGGTGGGGCCAACGTCCTGACTTTC.

This clone was observed many times. CDR3 sequence reads: CASSVALSEPQHF. CDR3 in DNA: TGTGCCAGCAGCGTTGCCCTATCAGAGCCCCAGCATTTT. The chain links TRBV7-8 to TRBJ1-5, with D unclear. The V and J ends lost 5 bases and 8 bases respectively, with 13 bases between them. The CDR3 runs 13 residues. Germline assignment: CDR1 SGHVS and CDR2 FQNEAQ.

Many counts were recorded for this clone. The rearrangement links TRBV20-1 to TRBJ1-4, with D perhaps matching TRBD1 (6 bases). In germline, CDR1 is DFQATT, CDR2 SNEGSKA (reference sequence). Trimming removed 3 bases at V and 8 bases at J, with 13 bases between. The CDR3 is 13 residues long. CDR3 protein: CSARSGVREKLFF. The DNA of the CDR3 is TGCAGTGCTAGGTCAGGGGTTCGGGAAAAACTGTTTTTT.

Ten or more counts support this clone. This chain uses TRBV18 with TRBJ2-7; D is possibly TRBD1 or TRBD2 (6 bases each). This CDR3 contains 15 residues. Germline CDR1 reads KGHSH; CDR2 reads LQKENI. The germline V and J ends were trimmed by 6 bases and 4 bases, with 19 bases remaining between them. In DNA, the CDR3 is TGTGCCAGCTCCCCGGCGGGACAAACCTCTTACGAGCAGTACTTC. It encodes CASSPAGQTSYEQYF. The full variable domain, in which reference TRBV18 and TRBJ2-7 provide the parts outside the CDR3, is NAGVMQNPRHLVRRRGQEARLRCSPMKGHSHVYWYRQLPEEGLKFMVYLQKENIIDESGMPKERFSAEFPKEGPSILRIQQVVRGDSAAYFCASSPAGQTSYEQYFGPGTRLTVT.

This clone was found many times. This could be a read error, since a much larger clone is one nucleotide away. The chain uses TRBV27 and TRBJ2-7, with a tentative D call TRBD1 (5 bases). Trimming pared 8 bases from V and 0 bases from J, leaving 17 bases between. The germline V gene has CDR1 MNHEY and CDR2 SMNVEV (reference sequence). The CDR3 spans 15 residues. The CDR3 coding sequence is TGTGCCAGCTCGAGGTCGGCAGGGAACTCCTACGAGCAGTACTTC. Amino acid sequence: CASSRSAGNSYEQYF.